Included here is one TCR beta chain sequence, with context. It has no known antigen specificity. The record has no base qualities; no much larger clone is one base away. The method behind the library was PCR. TCR sequencing of DNA from cultured CD4+ T cells used the Oncomine TCR Beta short-read assay at the Johns Hopkins FTIC core. The QIAamp micro DNA kit was used to extract genomic DNA from the cultured CD4+ T cells. Oncomine TCR Beta libraries from cultured CD4+ T cells were pooled with unique dual indexes and sequenced on an Illumina iSeq 100. Regarding the original processing steps: Non-productive sequences were removed, and CDR3s that did not start with C, did not end with F or W, or were shorter than 7 amino acids were discarded. The MANAFEST web application identified antigen-specific clonotypes by comparing peptide-stimulated wells against reference wells and other culture wells. Positive clones required FDR below 0.05, an odds ratio above 5, and productive frequency above 0.1% in at least two of three replicate wells. Cross-reactive clonotypes were defined as significantly expanded in both SARS-CoV-2 spike wells and at least one common cold coronavirus spike condition. CDR3 homology was assessed with Levenshtein distances (stringdist) and unrooted phylogenetic trees (ape) in R version 3.6.1. The raw public reads went through TCRdb reprocessing: fastp at Q25, MiXCR clone calling, in-frame beta chains kept. Records with the same CDR3 protein are collapsed into one entry carrying the most frequent genes and DNA. TCRdb, rather than the study authors, made the V and J calls. The sample data list 8,000 to 8,500 distinct CDR3 sequences, and just over 55% of these were observed just once. The leading ten clones occupy approximately 24% of the sample.

The treatment or condition label here, explained by the study, means: roughly ten-day PBMC culture with coronavirus spike peptide pools or control peptides (ViraFEST assay). The ViraFEST assay was used in the study, in which antigen-specific T cells were expanded with peptide pools and expanded clonotypes were subsequently identified by TCR sequencing. Positive SARS-CoV-2 PCR tests in the convalescent patients dated from March to December 2020, before Alpha, Beta and Delta variants emerged in the United States. PBMCs were cultured at two million per well in IMDM supplemented with about 5% human AB serum and around 10 IU/ml IL-2, with roughly 9.5 ug/ml peptide pools added. On days 3 and 7, half of the culture medium was replaced with fresh IL-2-containing medium. After around 11 days of culture, CD4+ T cells were isolated by negative selection using the EasySep CD4+ T cell isolation kit. PBMCs were separated from whole blood using Ficoll-Paque Plus gradient centrifugation and then either used fresh or cryopreserved at -140C. Each culture condition was generally run in triplicate wells.

This specimen comes from a study of vaccination and CD4 T cells after COVID-19 (dated by TCRdb to 2021 to 2024). Looking at the study overall: SARS-CoV-2 positivity had been established in the convalescent patients by nasal swab PCR, and mild disease was recorded in several of these patients and severe disease in one. Post-vaccine blood samples were obtained a median of approximately 74 days after the second vaccine dose, with a range of about 12 to 241 days. Post-COVID blood samples from convalescent patients were collected a median of approximately 100 days after diagnosis, with a range of 35 to 161 days. The convalescent cohort comprised six males and four females, including two Hispanic individuals, seven Caucasians, two Asians and one multiracial person. Each participant got two doses of either the Pfizer-BioNTech BNT162b2 vaccine (n=8) or the Moderna mRNA-1273 vaccine (n=2). The spike-specific CD4+ TCR repertoire was compared before and after mRNA vaccination in approximately 9 COVID-19 convalescent patients and a handful of infection-naive healthy vaccine recipients. Control cultures received a CEFX viral epitope pool as the positive control, an HIV-1 Nef peptide pool as the negative control, or no peptide. For stimulating the cultures, overlapping spike peptide pools were used, derived from SARS-CoV-2 as well as from the common cold coronaviruses HCoV-NL63, HCoV-OC43 and HCoV-229E.

Study-wide conclusions, independent of this receptor: Nearly all vaccine-specific clones in convalescent patients (304 of 307) were mono-reactive for SARS-CoV-2 spike rather than cross-reactive with common cold coronaviruses. Among convalescent patients, a median about 86% of the SARS-CoV-2-reactive clones seen after vaccination appeared only after vaccination, which suggests priming specific to the vaccine. The median count of SARS-CoV-2-reactive clonotypes went up from about 23 after infection to around 38 after vaccination, although the change was not significant. Relatively few convalescent patients were included in the study, and early timepoints after natural infection were not analyzed.

Its CDR3 holds 13 amino acids, cysteine through phenylalanine. Solely the CDR3 DNA is kept, with 39 bases framed from the first base. V is reduced by 5 bases and J by 0 bases, leaving a spacing of 11 bases between them. As encoded in the germline V gene (reference sequence), CDR1 is DFQATT while CDR2 is SNEGSKA. The sequence was obtained from a human donor who had recovered from COVID-19. The chain is assembled from TRBV20-1 and TRBJ2-7; the D gene is possibly TRBD2, with 6 bases matching. The sample consisted of CD4+ T cells from blood, cultured in vitro. The CDR3 sequence is CSADTGSSYEQYF. The sequence in DNA is TGCAGTGCTGACACCGGGAGCTCCTACGAGCAGTACTTC.